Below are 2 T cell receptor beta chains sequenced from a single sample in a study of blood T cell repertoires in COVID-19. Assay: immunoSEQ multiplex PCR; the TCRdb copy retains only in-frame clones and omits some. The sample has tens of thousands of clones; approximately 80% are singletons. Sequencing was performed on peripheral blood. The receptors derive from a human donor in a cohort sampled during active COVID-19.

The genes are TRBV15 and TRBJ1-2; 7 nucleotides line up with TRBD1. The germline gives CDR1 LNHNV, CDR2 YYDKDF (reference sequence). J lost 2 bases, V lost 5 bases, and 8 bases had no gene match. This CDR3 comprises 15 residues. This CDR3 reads CATSLSQQGNYGYTF. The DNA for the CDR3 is TGTGCCACCAGCCTTTCCCAACAGGGGAACTATGGCTACACCTTC.

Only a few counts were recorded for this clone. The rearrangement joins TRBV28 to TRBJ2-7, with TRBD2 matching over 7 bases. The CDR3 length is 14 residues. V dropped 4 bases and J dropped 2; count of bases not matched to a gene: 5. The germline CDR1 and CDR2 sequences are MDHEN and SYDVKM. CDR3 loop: CASSSGGSTYEQYF. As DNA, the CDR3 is TGTGCCAGCAGTTCGGGCGGGAGTACCTACGAGCAGTACTTC.